This TCR beta chain was sequenced in a study of T cell responses to AZD1222 COVID-19 vaccine. Here immunoSEQ multiplex PCR was the method, and the copy in TCRdb shows in-frame clones only, minus some. The table shows under 200,000 clones, with around nine tenths occurring only once. The sequenced sample was peripheral blood, obtained on day 0 of AZD1222 vaccination. The sequence derives from an adult in good health.

DNA for the CDR3: TGTGCCACCAGAAAGACAGGGGTGAACACCGGGGAGCTGTTTTTT. It specifies CATRKTGVNTGELFF. The chain links TRBV15 to TRBJ2-2; 8 bases are a match to TRBD1. V shed 6 bases and J 1 base; nucleotides not matched to a gene: 4. This CDR3 contains 15 residues. CDR1 and CDR2 (germline): LNHNV, YYDKDF (reference sequence).